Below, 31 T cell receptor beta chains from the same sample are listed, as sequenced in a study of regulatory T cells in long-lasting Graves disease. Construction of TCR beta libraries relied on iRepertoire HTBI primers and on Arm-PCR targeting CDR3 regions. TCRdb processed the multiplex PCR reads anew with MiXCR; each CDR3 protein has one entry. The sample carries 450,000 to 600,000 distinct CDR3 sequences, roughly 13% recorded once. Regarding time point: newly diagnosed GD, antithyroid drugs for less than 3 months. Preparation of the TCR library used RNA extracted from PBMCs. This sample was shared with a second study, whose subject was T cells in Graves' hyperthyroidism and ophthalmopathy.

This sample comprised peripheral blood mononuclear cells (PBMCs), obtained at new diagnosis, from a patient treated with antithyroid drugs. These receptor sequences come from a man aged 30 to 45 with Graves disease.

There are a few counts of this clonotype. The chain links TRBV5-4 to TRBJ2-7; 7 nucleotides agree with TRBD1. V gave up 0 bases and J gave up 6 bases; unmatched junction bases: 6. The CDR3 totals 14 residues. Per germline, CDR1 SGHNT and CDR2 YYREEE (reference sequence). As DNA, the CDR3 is TGTGCCAGCAGCTTGGACAAGGGGGCGACCGAGCAGTACTTC. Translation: CASSLDKGATEQYF. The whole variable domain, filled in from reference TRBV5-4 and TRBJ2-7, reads ETGVTQSPTHLIKTRGQQVTLRCSSQSGHNTVSWYQQALGQGPQFIFQYYREEENGRGNFPPRFSGLQFPNYSSELNVNALELDDSALYLCASSLDKGATEQYFGPGTRLTVT.

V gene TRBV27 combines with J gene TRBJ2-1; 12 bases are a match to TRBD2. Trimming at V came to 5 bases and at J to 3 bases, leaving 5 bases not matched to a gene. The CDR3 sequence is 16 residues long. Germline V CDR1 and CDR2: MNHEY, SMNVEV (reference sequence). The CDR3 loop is CASSTGLAGFYNEQFF. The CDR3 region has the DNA TGTGCCAGCAGTACGGGACTAGCGGGTTTCTACAATGAGCAGTTCTTC.

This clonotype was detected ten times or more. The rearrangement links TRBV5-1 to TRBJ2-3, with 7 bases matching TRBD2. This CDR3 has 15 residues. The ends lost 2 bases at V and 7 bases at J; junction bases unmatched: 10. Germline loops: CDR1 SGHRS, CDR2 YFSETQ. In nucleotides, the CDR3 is TGCGCCAGCAGCTTCAGGGCGGGAGAGGTGAATACGCAGTATTTT. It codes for CASSFRAGEVNTQYF.

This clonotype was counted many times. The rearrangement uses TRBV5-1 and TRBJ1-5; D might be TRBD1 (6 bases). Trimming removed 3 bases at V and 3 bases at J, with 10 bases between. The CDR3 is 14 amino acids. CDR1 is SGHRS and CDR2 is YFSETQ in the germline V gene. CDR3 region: CASSSGEVNQPQHF. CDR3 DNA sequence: TGCGCCAGCAGCTCAGGGGAAGTCAATCAGCCCCAGCATTTT.

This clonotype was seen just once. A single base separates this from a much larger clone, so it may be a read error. This CDR3 is CAGSYSTLKETQYF. Written as DNA, the CDR3 is TGTGCCGGCAGTTACTCGACTCTGAAAGAGACCCAGTACTTC. The rearrangement uses TRBV6-5 and TRBJ2-5; D gene uncertain. CDR1 and CDR2 (germline): MNHEY, SVGAGI. The CDR3 loop spans 14 amino acids.

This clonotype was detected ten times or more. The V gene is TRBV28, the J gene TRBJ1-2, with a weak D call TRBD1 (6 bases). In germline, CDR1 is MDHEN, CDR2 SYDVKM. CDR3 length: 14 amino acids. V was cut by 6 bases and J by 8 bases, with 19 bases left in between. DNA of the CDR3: TGTGCCAGCAGCGTCCCTCCCCAGGGGCTGGGCTACACCTTC. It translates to CASSVPPQGLGYTF.

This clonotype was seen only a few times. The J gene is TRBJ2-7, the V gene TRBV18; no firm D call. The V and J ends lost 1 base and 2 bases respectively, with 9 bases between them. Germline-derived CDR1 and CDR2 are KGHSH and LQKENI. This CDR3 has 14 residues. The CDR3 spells CASSPQGRAYEQYF. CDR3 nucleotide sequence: TGTGCCAGCTCACCACAGGGTCGGGCCTACGAGCAGTACTTC.

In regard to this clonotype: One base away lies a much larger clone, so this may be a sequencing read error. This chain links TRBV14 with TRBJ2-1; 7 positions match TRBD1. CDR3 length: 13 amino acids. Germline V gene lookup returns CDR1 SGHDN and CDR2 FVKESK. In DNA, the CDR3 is TGTGCCAGCAACCAACAGGGGTGGTATGAGCAGTTCTTC. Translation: CASNQQGWYEQFF.

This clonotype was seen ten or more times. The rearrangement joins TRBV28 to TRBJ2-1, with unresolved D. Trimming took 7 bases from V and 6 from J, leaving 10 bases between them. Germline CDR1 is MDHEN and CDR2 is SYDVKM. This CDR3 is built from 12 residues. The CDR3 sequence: CASNFQSNEQFF. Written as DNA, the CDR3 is TGTGCCAGCAATTTCCAGTCCAATGAGCAGTTCTTC.

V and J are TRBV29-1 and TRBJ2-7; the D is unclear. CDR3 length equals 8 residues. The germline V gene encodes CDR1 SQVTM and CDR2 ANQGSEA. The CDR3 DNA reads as TGCAGCGTTGGAGGTAGCTGTGTC. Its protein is CSVGGSCV.

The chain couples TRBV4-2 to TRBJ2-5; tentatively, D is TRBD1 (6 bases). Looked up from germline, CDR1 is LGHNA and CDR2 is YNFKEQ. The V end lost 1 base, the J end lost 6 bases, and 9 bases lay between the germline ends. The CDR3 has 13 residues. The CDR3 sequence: CASSQGTVKTQYF. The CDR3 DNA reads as TGTGCCAGCAGCCAAGGGACAGTAAAGACCCAGTACTTC.

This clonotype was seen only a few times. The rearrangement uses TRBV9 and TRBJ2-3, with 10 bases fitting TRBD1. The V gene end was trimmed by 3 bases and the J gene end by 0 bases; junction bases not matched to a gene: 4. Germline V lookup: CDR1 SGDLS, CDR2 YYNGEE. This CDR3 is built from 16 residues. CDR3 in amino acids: CASSAKDRGSTDTQYF. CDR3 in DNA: TGTGCCAGCAGCGCAAAGGACAGGGGGAGCACAGATACGCAGTATTTT.

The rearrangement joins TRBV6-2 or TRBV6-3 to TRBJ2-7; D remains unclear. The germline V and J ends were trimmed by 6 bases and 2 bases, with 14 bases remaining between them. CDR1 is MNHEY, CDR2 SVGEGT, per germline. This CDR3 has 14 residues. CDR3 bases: TGTGCCAGCAGCCTACCTCATCCCCCCTACGAGCAGTACTTC. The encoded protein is CASSLPHPPYEQYF.

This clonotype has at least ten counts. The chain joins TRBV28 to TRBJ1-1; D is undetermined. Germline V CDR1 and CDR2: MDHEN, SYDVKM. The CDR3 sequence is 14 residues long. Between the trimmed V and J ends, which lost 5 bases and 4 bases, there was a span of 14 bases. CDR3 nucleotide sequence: TGTGCCAGCAGTGCCTTAGTGGTTGGCACTGAAGCTTTCTTT. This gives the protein CASSALVVGTEAFF.

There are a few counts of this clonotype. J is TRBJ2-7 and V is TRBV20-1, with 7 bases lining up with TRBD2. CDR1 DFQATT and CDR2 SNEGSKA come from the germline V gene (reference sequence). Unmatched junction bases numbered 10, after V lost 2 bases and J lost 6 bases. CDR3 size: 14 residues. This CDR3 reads CSARLTGGGSEQYF. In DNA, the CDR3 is TGCAGTGCTAGACTGACGGGAGGAGGCAGCGAGCAGTACTTC.

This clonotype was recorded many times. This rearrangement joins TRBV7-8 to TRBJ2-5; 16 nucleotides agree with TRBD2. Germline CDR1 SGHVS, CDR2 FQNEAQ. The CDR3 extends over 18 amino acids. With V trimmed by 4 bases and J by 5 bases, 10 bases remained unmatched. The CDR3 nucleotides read TGTGCCAGCAGCTGGGGGACTAGCGGGAGGGCCTTGGGGGAGACCCAGTACTTC. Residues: CASSWGTSGRALGETQYF.

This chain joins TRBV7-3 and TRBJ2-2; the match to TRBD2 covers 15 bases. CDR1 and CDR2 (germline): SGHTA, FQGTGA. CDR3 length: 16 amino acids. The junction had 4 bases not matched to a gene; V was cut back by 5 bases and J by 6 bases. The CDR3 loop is CASSRTSGRAAGELFF. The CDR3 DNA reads TGTGCCAGCAGCCGGACTAGCGGGAGGGCGGCCGGGGAGCTGTTTTTT.

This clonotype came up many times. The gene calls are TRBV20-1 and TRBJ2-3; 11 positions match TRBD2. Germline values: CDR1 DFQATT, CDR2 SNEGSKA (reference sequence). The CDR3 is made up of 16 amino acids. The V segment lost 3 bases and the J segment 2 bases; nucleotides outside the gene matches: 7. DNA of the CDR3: TGCAGTGCTAGCTTGGGACTAGCGGCGAACACAGATACGCAGTATTTT. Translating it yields CSASLGLAANTDTQYF.

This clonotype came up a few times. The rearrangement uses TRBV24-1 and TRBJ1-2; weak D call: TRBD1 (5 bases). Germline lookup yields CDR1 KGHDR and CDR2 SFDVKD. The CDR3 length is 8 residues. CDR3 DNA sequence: TGTGCACGGGGCGGCTACACCTTC. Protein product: CARGGYTF.

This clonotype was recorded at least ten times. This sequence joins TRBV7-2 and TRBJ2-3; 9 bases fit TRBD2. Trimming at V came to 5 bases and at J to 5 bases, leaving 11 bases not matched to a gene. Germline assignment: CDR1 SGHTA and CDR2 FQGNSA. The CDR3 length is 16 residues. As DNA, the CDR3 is TGTGCCAGCAGCCCCCGAGTGACTAGCGGAAGAGATACGCAGTATTTT. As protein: CASSPRVTSGRDTQYF.

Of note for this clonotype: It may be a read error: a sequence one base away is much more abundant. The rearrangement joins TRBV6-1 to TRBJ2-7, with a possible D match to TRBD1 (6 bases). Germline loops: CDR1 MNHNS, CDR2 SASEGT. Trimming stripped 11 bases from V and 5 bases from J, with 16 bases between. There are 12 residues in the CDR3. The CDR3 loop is CAGKDRTNEQYF. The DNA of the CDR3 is TGTGCCGGCAAAGACAGGACCAACGAGCAGTACTTC.

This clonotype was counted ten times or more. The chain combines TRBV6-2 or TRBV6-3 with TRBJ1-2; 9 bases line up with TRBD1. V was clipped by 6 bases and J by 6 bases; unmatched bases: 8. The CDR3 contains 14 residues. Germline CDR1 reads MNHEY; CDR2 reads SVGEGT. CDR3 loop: CASSPGQGFHGYTF. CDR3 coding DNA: TGTGCCAGCAGCCCCGGACAGGGGTTCCATGGCTACACCTTC.

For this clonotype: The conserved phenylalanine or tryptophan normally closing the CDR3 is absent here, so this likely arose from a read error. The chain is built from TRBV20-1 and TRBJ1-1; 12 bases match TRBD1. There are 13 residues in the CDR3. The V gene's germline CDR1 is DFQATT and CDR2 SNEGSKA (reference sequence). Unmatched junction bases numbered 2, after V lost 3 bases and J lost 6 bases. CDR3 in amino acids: CSARGQGAAEAFS. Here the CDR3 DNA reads TGCAGTGCTAGGGGACAGGGGGCTGCTGAAGCTTTCTCT.

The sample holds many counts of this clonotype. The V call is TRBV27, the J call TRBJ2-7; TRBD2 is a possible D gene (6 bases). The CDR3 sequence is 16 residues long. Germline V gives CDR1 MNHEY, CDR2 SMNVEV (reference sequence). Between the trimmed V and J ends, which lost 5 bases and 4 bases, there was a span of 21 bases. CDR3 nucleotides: TGTGCCAGCAGTCCCCCTGGGGGACTTTCCTCGTACGAGCAGTACTTC. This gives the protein CASSPPGGLSSYEQYF.

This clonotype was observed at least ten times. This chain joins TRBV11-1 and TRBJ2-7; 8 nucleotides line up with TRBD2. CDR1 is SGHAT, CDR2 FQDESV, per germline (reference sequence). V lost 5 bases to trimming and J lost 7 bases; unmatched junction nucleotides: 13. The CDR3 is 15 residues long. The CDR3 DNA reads TGTGCCAGCAGCCCGTCGGTGGCGGGAGGTCAAGAGCAGTACTTC. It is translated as CASSPSVAGGQEQYF. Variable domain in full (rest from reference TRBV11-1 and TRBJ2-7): EAEVAQSPRYKITEKSQAVAFWCDPISGHATLYWYRQILGQGPELLVQFQDESVVDDSQLPKDRFSAERLKGVDSTLKIQPAELGDSAMYLCASSPSVAGGQEQYFGPGTRLTVT.

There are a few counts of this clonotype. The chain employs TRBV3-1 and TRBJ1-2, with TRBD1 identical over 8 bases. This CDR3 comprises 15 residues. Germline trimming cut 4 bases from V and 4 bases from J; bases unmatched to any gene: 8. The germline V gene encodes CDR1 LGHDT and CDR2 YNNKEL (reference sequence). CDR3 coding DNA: TGTGCCAGCAGCCGAGAGGACAGGGTGGCCTATGGCTACACCTTC. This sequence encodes CASSREDRVAYGYTF.

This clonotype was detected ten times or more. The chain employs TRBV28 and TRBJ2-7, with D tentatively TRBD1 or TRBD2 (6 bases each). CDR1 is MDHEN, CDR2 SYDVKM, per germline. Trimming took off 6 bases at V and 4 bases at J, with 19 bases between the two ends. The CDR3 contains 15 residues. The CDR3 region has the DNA TGTGCCAGCAGCACACAGGGCGGGAACGCGTACGAGCAGTACTTC. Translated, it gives CASSTQGGNAYEQYF. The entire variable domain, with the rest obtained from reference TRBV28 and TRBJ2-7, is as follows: DVKVTQSSRYLVKRTGEKVFLECVQDMDHENMFWYRQDPGLGLRLIYFSYDVKMKEKGDIPEGYSVSREKKERFSLILESASTNQTSMYLCASSTQGGNAYEQYFGPGTRLTVT.

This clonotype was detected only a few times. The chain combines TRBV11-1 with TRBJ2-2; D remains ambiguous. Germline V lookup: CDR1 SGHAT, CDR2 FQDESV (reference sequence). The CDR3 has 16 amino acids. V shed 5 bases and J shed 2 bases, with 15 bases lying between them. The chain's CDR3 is CASSQVVDLNTGELFF. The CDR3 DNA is TGTGCCAGCAGCCAAGTTGTAGACTTAAACACCGGGGAGCTGTTTTTT.

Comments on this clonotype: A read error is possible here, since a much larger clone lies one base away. Written as DNA, the CDR3 is TGTGCCACCGGCGGAGCGGAAGCGGGAGTAGGGGAGACCCAGTACTTC. It specifies CATGGAEAGVGETQYF. V usage is TRBV15 and J usage is TRBJ2-5, with 8 bases matching TRBD2. V lost 8 bases, J lost 5 bases, and 16 bases stayed unmatched. This CDR3 has 16 amino acids. The V gene's germline CDR1 is LNHNV and CDR2 YYDKDF (reference sequence).

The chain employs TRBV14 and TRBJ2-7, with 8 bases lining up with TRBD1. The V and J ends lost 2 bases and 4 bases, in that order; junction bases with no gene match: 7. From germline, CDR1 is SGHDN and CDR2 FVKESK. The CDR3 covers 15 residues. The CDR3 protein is CASSQWGQGAYEQYF. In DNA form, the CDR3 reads TGTGCCAGCAGCCAATGGGGGCAGGGGGCGTACGAGCAGTACTTC.

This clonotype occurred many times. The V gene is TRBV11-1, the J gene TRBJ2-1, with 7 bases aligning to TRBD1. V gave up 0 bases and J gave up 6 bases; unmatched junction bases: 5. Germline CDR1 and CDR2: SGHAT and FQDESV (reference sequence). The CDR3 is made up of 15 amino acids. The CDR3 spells CASSLAGGAVNEQFF. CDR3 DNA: TGTGCCAGCAGCTTAGCAGGGGGCGCGGTCAATGAGCAGTTCTTC. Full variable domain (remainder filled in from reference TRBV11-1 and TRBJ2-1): EAEVAQSPRYKITEKSQAVAFWCDPISGHATLYWYRQILGQGPELLVQFQDESVVDDSQLPKDRFSAERLKGVDSTLKIQPAELGDSAMYLCASSLAGGAVNEQFFGPGTRLTVL.